A single sample is the source of the 12 T cell receptor beta chains below, sequenced in a study of T-cell reconstitution after alpha-beta-depleted transplantation in children (dated by TCRdb to 2016 to 2017). Libraries were built with PCR. TCRdb shows the sequencer as Illumina HiSeq 2500. To normalize quantification of the TCRbeta repertoire, the TCR libraries were built with molecular barcoding that relied on unique molecular identifiers. TCRdb reworked the public reads: Q25 trimming with fastp, MiXCR clone assembly, productive beta chains retained. Duplicate CDR3 protein sequences are folded into a single record with the most common DNA and genes. For this sample the table gives some 840,000 distinct CDR3 sequences, of which roughly 15% were detected only once. The ten largest clones take up approximately 5% of the sample. This specimen's treatment or condition label, interpreted: allogeneic hematopoietic cell transplantation with graft depleted of TCRalphabeta T cells and CD19 B cells.

Source: PBMCs, mostly from graft donor cells, taken 360 days after TCRalphabeta/CD19-depleted stem cell transplant. The receptor set was obtained from a male patient younger than 18 who had a stem cell transplant for acute lymphoblastic leukemia, so the T cells may come from the graft donor.

In its sample, this clonotype was seen many times. The chain joins TRBV12-3 or TRBV12-4 to TRBJ2-1; no clear D gene. V lost 4 bases, J lost 7 bases, and 8 bases lay in between. The CDR3 covers 12 residues. CDR3 DNA sequence: TGTGCCAGCAGTTCCCTCAATAATGAGCAGTTCTTC. Protein sequence: CASSSLNNEQFF.

This clonotype has at least ten counts. J is TRBJ2-7 and V is TRBV11-2; TRBD1 matches 9 bases. V shed 2 bases and J 1 base; nucleotides not matched to a gene: 9. The CDR3 totals 17 residues. Looked up from germline, CDR1 is SGHAT and CDR2 is FQNNGV. CDR3 region: CASSLSRGGQGSYEQYF. CDR3 sequence (DNA): TGTGCCAGCAGCTTATCGAGGGGGGGACAGGGATCCTACGAGCAGTACTTC.

Worth noting for this clonotype: A much bigger clone sits one base away, suggesting this may be a read error. The chain combines TRBV3-1 with TRBJ2-5, with TRBD2 matching 9 bases. Per the germline V gene, CDR1 is LGHDT and CDR2 is YNNKEL (reference sequence). This CDR3 is built from 15 residues. CDR3 sequence (DNA): TGTGCCAGCACCCAAGAAGGACTAGCGCGTAAGACCCAGTACTTC. As protein: CASTQEGLARKTQYF.

The chain has TRBV12-3 or TRBV12-4 and TRBJ1-4; D might be TRBD1 (5 bases). The CDR3 is 14 residues long. V was shortened by 4 bases and J by 8 bases, with 14 bases between the two germline ends. The CDR3 is CASSWAGYYEKLFF. In nucleotides, the CDR3 is TGTGCCAGCAGTTGGGCAGGGTACTACGAAAAACTGTTTTTT.

J is TRBJ2-5 and V is TRBV12-3 or TRBV12-4; the match to TRBD2 covers 7 bases. The CDR3 extends over 14 amino acids. The ends lost 4 bases at V and 2 bases at J; junction bases unmatched: 4. CDR3 region: CASSSTSVQETQYF. CDR3 sequence (DNA): TGTGCCAGCAGTTCTACTAGCGTGCAAGAGACCCAGTACTTC.

This clonotype was picked up many times. The chain couples TRBV7-9 to TRBJ1-1; the D gene is possibly TRBD1 (5 bases). The germline gives CDR1 SEHNR, CDR2 FQNEAQ (reference sequence). This CDR3 has 15 residues. Trimming removed 1 base at V and 1 base at J, with 10 bases between. The CDR3 DNA follows: TGTGCCAGCAGCTTAGGGAAGACAGCGAACACTGAAGCTTTCTTT. This encodes CASSLGKTANTEAFF.

J is TRBJ2-6 and V is TRBV13; D gene ambiguous. The V and J ends lost 1 base and 0 bases respectively, with 16 bases between them. This CDR3 region has 19 residues. Germline-derived CDR1 and CDR2 are PRHDT and FYEKMQ (reference sequence). The DNA of the CDR3 is TGTGCCAGCAGCTTAGCTATGGGCACGACCGTCTCTGGGGCCAACGTCCTGACTTTC. Translation: CASSLAMGTTVSGANVLTF.

The table lists this clonotype with a few counts. CDR3 in amino acids: CASSLGTSGRVSYNEQFF. DNA for the CDR3: TGCGCCAGCAGCCTCGGGACTAGCGGGAGGGTATCCTACAATGAGCAGTTCTTC. The genes are TRBV5-1 and TRBJ2-1; TRBD2 aligns across 16 bases. The CDR3 is made up of 18 amino acids. The V segment lost 4 bases and the J segment 1 base; nucleotides outside the gene matches: 5. The germline CDR1 and CDR2 sequences are SGHRS and YFSETQ.

This clonotype appeared many times. The V call is TRBV12-3 or TRBV12-4, the J call TRBJ2-7; D not resolved. CDR3 size: 15 residues. The V gene lost 5 bases and the J gene lost 8 bases, with 22 bases spanning the gap. CDR3 bases: TGTGCCAGCAGTCCCCCGGGTACGCCCTTTACCCAGCAGTACTTC. This translates into CASSPPGTPFTQQYF.

V usage is TRBV12-3 or TRBV12-4 and J usage is TRBJ1-1, with 7 positions matching TRBD1. The CDR3 runs 13 residues. V lost 6 bases, J lost 8 bases, and 9 bases stayed unmatched. The CDR3 DNA is TGTGCCAGCAGCCCCGCAGGGGGGTGGGAAGCTTTCTTT. Its translation: CASSPAGGWEAFF.

This clonotype was counted ten times or more. The rearrangement links TRBV29-1 to TRBJ2-3, with 12 bases aligning to TRBD2. The CDR3 is made up of 15 amino acids. V was clipped by 4 bases and J by 1 base; unmatched bases: 3. Germline V gene data show CDR1 as SQVTM and CDR2 as ANQGSEA. CDR3 sequence (DNA): TGCAGCGTTGCCCGGACTAGCGGGGGCACAGATACGCAGTATTTT. It specifies CSVARTSGGTDTQYF.

The V call is TRBV7-6, the J call TRBJ2-6; D ambiguous. This CDR3 has 17 residues. Germline lookup yields CDR1 SGHVS and CDR2 FNYEAQ. V was clipped by 2 bases and J by 1 base, with 12 bases between them. The CDR3 sequence is CASSLLVAASGANVLTF. Written as DNA, the CDR3 is TGTGCCAGCAGCTTATTGGTGGCAGCTTCTGGGGCCAACGTCCTGACTTTC.